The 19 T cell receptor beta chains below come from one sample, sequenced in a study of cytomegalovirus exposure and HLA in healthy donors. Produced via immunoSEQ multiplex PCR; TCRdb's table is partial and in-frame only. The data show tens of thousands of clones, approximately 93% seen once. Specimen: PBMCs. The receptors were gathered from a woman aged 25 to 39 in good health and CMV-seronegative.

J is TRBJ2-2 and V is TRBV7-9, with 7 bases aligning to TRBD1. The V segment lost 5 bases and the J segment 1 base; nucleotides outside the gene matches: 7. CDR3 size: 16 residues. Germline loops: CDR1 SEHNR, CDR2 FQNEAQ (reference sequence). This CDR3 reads CASSVQGWVNTGELFF. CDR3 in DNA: TGTGCCAGCAGCGTACAGGGGTGGGTGAACACCGGGGAGCTGTTTTTT.

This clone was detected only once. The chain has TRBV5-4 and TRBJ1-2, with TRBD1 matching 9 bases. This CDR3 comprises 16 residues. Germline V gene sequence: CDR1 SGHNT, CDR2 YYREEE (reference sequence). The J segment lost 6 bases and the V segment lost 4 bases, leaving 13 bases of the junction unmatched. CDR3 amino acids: CASSHSGTGYWDGYTF. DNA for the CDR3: TGTGCCAGCAGCCATTCCGGGACAGGGTATTGGGATGGCTACACCTTC.

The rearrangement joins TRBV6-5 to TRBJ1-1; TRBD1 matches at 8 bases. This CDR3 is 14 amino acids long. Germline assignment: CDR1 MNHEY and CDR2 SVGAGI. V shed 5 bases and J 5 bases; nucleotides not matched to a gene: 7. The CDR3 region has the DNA TGTGCCAGCAGTAAGACAGGGGTAGGGACTGAAGCTTTCTTT. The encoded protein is CASSKTGVGTEAFF.

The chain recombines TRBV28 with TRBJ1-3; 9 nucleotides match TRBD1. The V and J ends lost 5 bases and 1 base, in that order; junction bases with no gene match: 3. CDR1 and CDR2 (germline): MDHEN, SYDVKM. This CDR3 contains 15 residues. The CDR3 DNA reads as TGTGCCAGCAGTCCCGGGACAGGGTCTGGAAACACCATATATTTT. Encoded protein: CASSPGTGSGNTIYF.

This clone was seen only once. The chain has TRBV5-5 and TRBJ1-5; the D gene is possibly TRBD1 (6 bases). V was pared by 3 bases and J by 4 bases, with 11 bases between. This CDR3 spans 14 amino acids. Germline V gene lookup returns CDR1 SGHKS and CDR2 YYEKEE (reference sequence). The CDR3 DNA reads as TGTGCCAGCAGCTCTGGACAGTGGAATCAGCCCCAGCATTTT. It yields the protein CASSSGQWNQPQHF.

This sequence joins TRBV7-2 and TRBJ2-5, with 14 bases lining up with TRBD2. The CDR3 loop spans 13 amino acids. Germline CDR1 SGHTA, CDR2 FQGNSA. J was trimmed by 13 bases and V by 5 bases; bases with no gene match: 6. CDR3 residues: CASSPGLAGDRYF. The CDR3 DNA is TGTGCCAGCAGCCCGGGACTAGCGGGGGACCGGTACTTC.

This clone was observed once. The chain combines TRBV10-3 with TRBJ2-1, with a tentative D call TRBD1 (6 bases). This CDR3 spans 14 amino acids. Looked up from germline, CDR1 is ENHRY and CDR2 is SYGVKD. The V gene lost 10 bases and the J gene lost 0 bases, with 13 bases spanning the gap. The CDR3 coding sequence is TGTGCCACTGAAGACAGGAGCTCCTACAATGAGCAGTTCTTC. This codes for CATEDRSSYNEQFF.

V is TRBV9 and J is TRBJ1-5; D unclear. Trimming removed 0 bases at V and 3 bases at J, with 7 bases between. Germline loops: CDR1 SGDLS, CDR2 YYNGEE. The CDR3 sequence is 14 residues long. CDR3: CASSVGGFNQPQHF. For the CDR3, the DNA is TGTGCCAGCAGCGTAGGCGGATTCAATCAGCCCCAGCATTTT.

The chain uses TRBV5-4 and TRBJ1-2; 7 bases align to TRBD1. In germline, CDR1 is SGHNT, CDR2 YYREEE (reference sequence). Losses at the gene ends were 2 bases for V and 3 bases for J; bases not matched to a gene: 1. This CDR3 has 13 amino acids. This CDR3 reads CASSFDRDYGYTF. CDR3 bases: TGTGCCAGCAGCTTTGACAGGGACTATGGCTACACCTTC.

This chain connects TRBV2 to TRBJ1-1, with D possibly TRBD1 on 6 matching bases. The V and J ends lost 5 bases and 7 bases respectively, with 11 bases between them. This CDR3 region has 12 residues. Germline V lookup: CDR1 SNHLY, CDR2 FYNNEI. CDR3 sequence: CASSLDRFEAFF. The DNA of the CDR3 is TGTGCCAGCAGTCTTGACAGGTTTGAAGCTTTCTTT.

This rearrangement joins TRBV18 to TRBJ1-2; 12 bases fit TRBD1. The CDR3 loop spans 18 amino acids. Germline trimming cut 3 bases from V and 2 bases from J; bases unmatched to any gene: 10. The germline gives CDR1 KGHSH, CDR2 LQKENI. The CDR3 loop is CASSPMGTGGTPNYGYTF. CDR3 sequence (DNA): TGTGCCAGCTCACCCATGGGGACAGGGGGCACCCCAAACTATGGCTACACCTTC.

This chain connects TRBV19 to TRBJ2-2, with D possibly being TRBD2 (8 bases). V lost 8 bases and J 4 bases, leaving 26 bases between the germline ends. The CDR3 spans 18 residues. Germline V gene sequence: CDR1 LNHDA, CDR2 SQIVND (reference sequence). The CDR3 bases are TGTGCCAGTTTCCCGGGACCAGGGGGACTAGAGGCCACCGGGGAGCTGTTTTTT. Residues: CASFPGPGGLEATGELFF.

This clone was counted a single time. The CDR3 reads CASRSGTSGGHEQFF. The DNA for the CDR3 is TGTGCCAGCAGGTCCGGGACTAGCGGGGGGCATGAGCAGTTCTTC. The chain uses TRBV7-3 and TRBJ2-1; 15 bases map to TRBD2. Germline CDR1 SGHTA, CDR2 FQGTGA. The CDR3 is made up of 15 amino acids. V lost 6 bases, J lost 8 bases, and 5 bases stayed unmatched.

The CDR3 nucleotides read TGTGCCAGCAGTTTATCTCCTAGGCTGGAGCAGTACTTC. Amino acid sequence: CASSLSPRLEQYF. The chain joins TRBV27 to TRBJ2-7; D remains unclear. This CDR3 region has 13 residues. Trimming pared 0 bases from V and 7 bases from J, leaving 10 bases between. Germline-derived CDR1 and CDR2 are MNHEY and SMNVEV (reference sequence).

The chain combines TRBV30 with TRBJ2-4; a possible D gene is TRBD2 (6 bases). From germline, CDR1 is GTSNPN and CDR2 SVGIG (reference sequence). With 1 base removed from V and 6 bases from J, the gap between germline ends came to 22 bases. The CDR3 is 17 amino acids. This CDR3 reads CAWSGPNLATRANIQYF. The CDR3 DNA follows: TGTGCCTGGAGTGGCCCCAATCTAGCGACACGGGCAAACATTCAGTACTTC.

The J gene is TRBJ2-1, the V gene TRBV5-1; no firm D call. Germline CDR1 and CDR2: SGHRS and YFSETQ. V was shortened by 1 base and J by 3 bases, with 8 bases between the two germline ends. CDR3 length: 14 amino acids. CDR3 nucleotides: TGCGCCAGCAGCTTGCGAGACAACTACAATGAGCAGTTCTTC. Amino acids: CASSLRDNYNEQFF.

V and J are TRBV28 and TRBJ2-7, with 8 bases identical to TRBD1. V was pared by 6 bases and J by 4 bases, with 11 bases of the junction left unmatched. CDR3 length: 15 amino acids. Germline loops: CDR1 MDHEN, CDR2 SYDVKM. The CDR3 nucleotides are TGTGCCAGCAGATACAACACGGGACAGGCATACGAGCAGTACTTC. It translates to CASRYNTGQAYEQYF.

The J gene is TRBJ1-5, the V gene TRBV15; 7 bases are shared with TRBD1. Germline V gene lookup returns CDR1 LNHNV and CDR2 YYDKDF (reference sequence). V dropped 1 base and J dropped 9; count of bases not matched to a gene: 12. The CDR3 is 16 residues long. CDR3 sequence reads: CATSRGGQTGGWPQHF. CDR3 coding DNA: TGTGCCACCAGCAGAGGGGGACAGACCGGGGGATGGCCCCAGCATTTT.

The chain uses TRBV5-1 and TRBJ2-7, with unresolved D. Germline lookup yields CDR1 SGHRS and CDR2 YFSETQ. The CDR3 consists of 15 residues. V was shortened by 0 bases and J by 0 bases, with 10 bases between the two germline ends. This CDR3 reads CASSLEPISSYEQYF. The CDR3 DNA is TGCGCCAGCAGCTTGGAACCGATTAGCTCCTACGAGCAGTACTTC.